One sample yielded the 14 T cell receptor beta chains listed below, sequenced in a study of response to subunit inactivated influenza vaccine. MiXCR was run by TCRdb on the RT-PCR reads, yielding one entry per CDR3 protein. The table lists about 480,000 distinct CDR3 sequences, approximately 9.9% of them singletons. Source: PBMCs from blood, taken about 40 days after vaccination. The receptors derive from a man between 45 and 60 years old who received an inactivated influenza vaccine.

The chain has TRBV4-2 and TRBJ2-1; D gene uncertain. V was shortened by 1 base and J by 0 bases, with 10 bases between the two germline ends. This CDR3 spans 16 amino acids. The V gene's germline CDR1 is LGHNA and CDR2 YNFKEQ. CDR3 in DNA: TGTGCCAGCAGCCAAGTCGCTGACCTCTCCTACAATGAGCAGTTCTTC. It is translated as CASSQVADLSYNEQFF.

This clonotype has a handful of counts. The gene calls are TRBV28 and TRBJ2-3; D may be TRBD1 or TRBD2 (6 bases each). The CDR3 sequence is 14 residues long. Trimming cost V 7 bases and J 10 bases, with 21 bases left between them. Germline assignment: CDR1 MDHEN and CDR2 SYDVKM. The CDR3 nucleotides read TGTGCCAGCAACCCTCAGGGGAGGTTGGTTGCGCAGTATTTT. Translated: CASNPQGRLVAQYF.

The rearrangement links TRBV15 to TRBJ1-1, with D uncertain. CDR3 length equals 14 residues. CDR1 and CDR2 (germline): LNHNV, YYDKDF (reference sequence). The ends were cut back, 1 base at V and 0 bases at J, with 6 bases in the middle. The CDR3 protein is CATSRGGVNTEAFF. In nucleotides, the CDR3 is TGTGCCACCAGCAGAGGGGGAGTGAACACTGAAGCTTTCTTT. The variable domain in full, completed from reference TRBV15 and TRBJ1-1, reads DAMVIQNPRYQVTQFGKPVTLSCSQTLNHNVMYWYQQKSSQAPKLLFHYYDKDFNNEADTPDNFQSRRPNTSFCFLDIRSPGLGDTAMYLCATSRGGVNTEAFFGQGTRLTVV.

This chain joins TRBV7-2 and TRBJ1-4; no reliable D call. From germline, CDR1 is SGHTA and CDR2 FQGNSA. V dropped 4 bases and J dropped 8 bases, with 11 bases sitting between them. The CDR3 has 13 residues. As DNA, the CDR3 is TGTGCCAGCAGCTCCCGGACGGCCGAAAAACTGTTTTTT. This sequence encodes CASSSRTAEKLFF.

This chain links TRBV6-5 with TRBJ2-3; D gene ambiguous. This CDR3 spans 16 amino acids. Germline V gene sequence: CDR1 MNHEY, CDR2 SVGAGI. Trimming took 2 bases from V and 0 from J, leaving 12 bases between them. In DNA form, the CDR3 reads TGTGCCAGCAGTTACCTGGGTCGAGCTAGCACAGATACGCAGTATTTT. Its translation is CASSYLGRASTDTQYF.

CDR3 amino acids: CASSYTGGGAREQFF. The CDR3 DNA reads TGTGCCAGCAGTTATACTGGCGGGGGGGCCCGTGAGCAGTTCTTC. The gene calls are TRBV6-5 and TRBJ2-1, with 9 bases that match TRBD2. Germline CDR1 and CDR2: MNHEY and SVGAGI. Unmatched junction bases numbered 9, after V lost 3 bases and J lost 9 bases. The CDR3 is 15 residues long.

The rearrangement uses TRBV18 and TRBJ2-7; D perhaps matches TRBD1 (6 bases). From germline, CDR1 is KGHSH and CDR2 LQKENI. The CDR3 extends over 15 amino acids. The ends were cut back, 2 bases at V and 3 bases at J, with 14 bases in the middle. CDR3 residues: CASSPRRTEIYEQYF. Here the CDR3 DNA reads TGTGCCAGCTCACCAAGGCGGACAGAGATCTACGAGCAGTACTTC.

Only a few counts were recorded for this clonotype. This sequence joins TRBV5-5 and TRBJ1-3; D uncertain. This CDR3 has 16 amino acids. Germline CDR1 and CDR2: SGHKS and YYEKEE (reference sequence). Trimming took off 5 bases at V and 0 bases at J, with 15 bases between the two ends. CDR3 nucleotide sequence: TGTGCCAGCAGAATCGAGTGGAGTACCTCTGGAAACACCATATATTTT. Amino acids: CASRIEWSTSGNTIYF.

A note on this clonotype: A clone one base away is much larger, so this may be a read error. This chain uses TRBV10-3 with TRBJ2-7; perhaps TRBD2 as D (6 bases). The CDR3 runs 13 residues. Germline CDR1 and CDR2: ENHRY and SYGVKD. Trimming shortened V by 10 bases and J by 3 bases, and 16 bases separated the two germline ends. This CDR3 reads CATIGDSYYEQYF. As DNA, the CDR3 is TGTGCCACTATAGGGGACTCTTACTACGAGCAGTACTTC.

This rearrangement joins TRBV12-3 or TRBV12-4 to TRBJ1-5; D remains ambiguous. This CDR3 is 14 amino acids long. Trimming pared 6 bases from V and 2 bases from J, leaving 11 bases between. For the CDR3, the DNA is TGTGCCAGCAGCAGTCTTTGGGGCAATCAGCCCCAGCATTTT. Residues: CASSSLWGNQPQHF.

Many counts were recorded for this clonotype. V usage is TRBV7-2 and J usage is TRBJ2-3, with a possible D match to TRBD2 (6 bases). This CDR3 contains 14 residues. Germline CDR1 SGHTA, CDR2 FQGNSA. V dropped 8 bases and J dropped 2 bases, with 14 bases sitting between them. The CDR3: CASCVGGFTDTQYF. As DNA, the CDR3 is TGTGCCAGCTGCGTGGGGGGTTTCACAGATACGCAGTATTTT.

This clonotype has ten or more counts. The V call is TRBV12-3 or TRBV12-4, the J call TRBJ1-2, with D possibly TRBD1 on 5 matching bases. The CDR3 consists of 11 residues. Trimming cost V 3 bases and J 10 bases, with 9 bases left between them. This chain's CDR3 is CASSLGRNYTF. Here the CDR3 DNA reads TGTGCCAGCAGTTTGGGACGGAACTACACCTTC.

This clonotype came up a few times. CDR3 nucleotides: TGTGCCACCGACCCGAGGGGCTCGAACACTGAAGCTTTCTTT. Residues: CATDPRGSNTEAFF. V is TRBV2 and J is TRBJ1-1; D possibly corresponds to TRBD1 (5 bases). This CDR3 has 14 amino acids. The V end lost 10 bases, the J end lost 1 base, and 16 bases lay between the germline ends. CDR1 and CDR2 from the germline V gene are SNHLY and FYNNEI.

The chain's CDR3 is CAISGPQLAGDTDTQYF. For the CDR3, the DNA is TGTGCCATCAGTGGCCCTCAACTAGCGGGGGACACAGATACGCAGTATTTT. The chain is built from TRBV10-3 and TRBJ2-3; 11 nucleotides line up with TRBD2. The CDR3 is 17 amino acids. The ends lost 4 bases at V and 2 bases at J; junction bases unmatched: 8. CDR1 is ENHRY and CDR2 is SYGVKD in the germline V gene.